One TCR beta chain is described in this entry. No antigen is known for it. The data are from a study of T cell repertoires in cytomegalovirus infection. Study-level information: Recently identified HLA-C-restricted CMV epitopes and well-studied HLA-B-restricted CMV epitopes were used by the study. Public TCR beta signatures were indicative of both CMV infection and a matching HLA type.

TCRdb redid the calling of the reads with MiXCR, one entry per CDR3 protein. The profile shows hundreds of thousands of distinct CDR3 sequences, about 30% of them singletons. V shed 2 bases, J shed 2 bases, and the junction held 8 bases outside the gene matches. This CDR3 spans 17 amino acids. Germline V CDR1 and CDR2: MGHRA, YSYEKL. The chain carries TRBV4-1 and TRBJ2-3; TRBD2 aligns across 9 bases. The TCR sequence derives from a human donor in good health (CMV status not recorded). Some clones in this sample may be carry-over from other donors' samples. The specimen comprised cultured PBMCs, sampled from culture after CMV antigen stimulation. This CDR3 reads CASSQYGTSRDTDTQYF. In DNA, the CDR3 is TGCGCCAGCAGCCAATACGGGACTAGCAGGGACACAGATACGCAGTATTTT.